These 9 T cell receptor beta chains were sequenced from one sample in a study of control samples from healthy donors and cancer patients. The data were produced by immunoSEQ multiplex PCR, yet TCRdb's version contains in-frame clones alone and is incomplete. This sample yields approximately 170,000 clones, of which about nine tenths are seen a single time; roughly 1.6% belongs to the top ten. Specimen: blood. The receptors were gathered from a woman between 25 and 40 years old in good health.

The gene calls are TRBV5-1 and TRBJ2-3, with D tentatively TRBD1 (6 bases). Per the germline V gene, CDR1 is SGHRS and CDR2 is YFSETQ. V lost 0 bases, J lost 3 bases, and 8 bases lay in between. The CDR3 length is 14 residues. The CDR3 reads CASSLGTGTDTQYF. The CDR3 DNA follows: TGCGCCAGCAGCTTGGGAACAGGGACAGATACGCAGTATTTT. Full variable domain (missing parts from reference TRBV5-1 and TRBJ2-3): KAGVTQTPRYLIKTRGQQVTLSCSPISGHRSVSWYQQTPGQGLQFLFEYFSETQRNKGNFPGRFSGRQFSNSRSEMNVSTLELGDSALYLCASSLGTGTDTQYFGPGTRLTVL.

As regards this clone: At one of its ends the junction is not consistent with the germline gene, which may arise from a read error. This same CDR3 is encoded by further DNA sequences in the sample. The J gene is TRBJ2-3, the V gene TRBV18; D possibly corresponds to TRBD1 (5 bases). Germline loops: CDR1 KGHSH, CDR2 LQKENI. The CDR3 loop spans 16 amino acids. The DNA of the CDR3 is TGCGCCAGCTCACCACCAGGGAAGGGGAGCACAGATACGCAGTATTTT. It translates to CASSPPGKGSTDTQYF.

V is TRBV7-2 and J is TRBJ1-5; a possible D gene is TRBD1 (6 bases). Trimming shortened V by 1 base and J by 2 bases, and 9 bases separated the two germline ends. The germline CDR1 and CDR2 sequences are SGHTA and FQGNSA. The CDR3 is made up of 15 amino acids. The CDR3 bases are TGTGCCAGCAGCTTAGGTTCAGGGGGCAATCAGCCCCAGCATTTT. Translated: CASSLGSGGNQPQHF.

Remarks on this clone: This sample also contains other DNA sequences that code for the same CDR3. The V call is TRBV6-4, the J call TRBJ2-1; 9 bases are a match to TRBD2. Germline V gene sequence: CDR1 MRHNA, CDR2 SNTAGT. The V segment lost 4 bases and the J segment 2 bases; nucleotides outside the gene matches: 3. The CDR3 length is 15 residues. The CDR3 DNA is TGTGCCAGCAGTGGATTAGCGGGAGCCTACAATGAGCAGTTCTTC. Encoded protein: CASSGLAGAYNEQFF.

J is TRBJ2-3 and V is TRBV11-2; 12 bases are shared with TRBD2. The CDR3 has 17 amino acids. Per germline, CDR1 SGHAT and CDR2 FQNNGV. The V segment lost 3 bases and the J segment 2 bases; nucleotides outside the gene matches: 6. The CDR3 loop is CASSLASGRGPTDTQYF. As DNA, the CDR3 is TGTGCCAGCAGCTTGGCTAGCGGGAGGGGCCCCACAGATACGCAGTATTTT.

This chain links TRBV5-6 with TRBJ2-1; 7 bases line up with TRBD2. CDR1 and CDR2 from the germline V gene are SGHDT and YYEEEE. The CDR3 covers 14 residues. The V gene end was trimmed by 2 bases and the J gene end by 7 bases; junction bases not matched to a gene: 6. CDR3 coding DNA: TGTGCCAGCAGCTTAGCGGGGTTAGAGAATGAGCAGTTCTTC. Translated: CASSLAGLENEQFF. The entire variable domain, with the rest obtained from reference TRBV5-6 and TRBJ2-1, is as follows: DAGVTQSPTHLIKTRGQQVTLRCSPKSGHDTVSWYQQALGQGPQFIFQYYEEEERQRGNFPDRFSGHQFPNYSSELNVNALLLGDSALYLCASSLAGLENEQFFGPGTRLTVL.

J is TRBJ1-1 and V is TRBV29-1; the D is unclear. This CDR3 has 11 residues. Germline V gene lookup returns CDR1 SQVTM and CDR2 ANQGSEA. The V end lost 4 bases, the J end lost 6 bases, and 9 bases lay between the germline ends. CDR3 sequence: CSVVGMAEAFF. CDR3 sequence (DNA): TGCAGCGTTGTGGGGATGGCTGAAGCTTTCTTT.

This clone was picked up one time. The rearrangement joins TRBV15 to TRBJ1-5, with D unclear. Trimming pared 0 bases from V and 0 bases from J, leaving 6 bases between. CDR1 LNHNV and CDR2 YYDKDF come from the germline V gene (reference sequence). This CDR3 has 15 residues. The CDR3 nucleotides are TGTGCCACCAGCAGAGACCGGGATAGCAATCAGCCCCAGCATTTT. This translates into CATSRDRDSNQPQHF.

This chain links TRBV30 with TRBJ1-6; D not certain. Germline V gene lookup returns CDR1 GTSNPN and CDR2 SVGIG (reference sequence). Trimming removed 3 bases from V and 0 bases from J, with 9 bases in between. This CDR3 has 15 residues. As DNA, the CDR3 is TGTGCCTGGAGCCCCATGAGCTCCTATAATTCACCCCTCCACTTT. Protein: CAWSPMSSYNSPLHF.